This entry lists 20 T cell receptor beta chains sequenced from one sample in a study of shared clonotypes between healthy human individuals. The protocol was immunoSEQ multiplex PCR, while the TCRdb copy is restricted to in-frame clones and leaves out a portion. The table has some 1.5 million clones, 95% to 99% seen once; the top ten hold about 0.45%. Sequences were obtained from naive CD4+ T cells sorted from blood. Regarding subset: CD45RA+ positively selected. These receptors were collected from a young man in good health.

The chain is built from TRBV7-3 and TRBJ2-4; 7 bases are shared with TRBD1. Trimming took 7 bases from V and 7 from J; bases not matched to a gene: 7. The germline CDR1 and CDR2 sequences are SGHTA and FQGTGA. CDR3 length: 13 residues. DNA of the CDR3: TGTGCCAGCACCCCCGCACAGGGGAACATTCAGTACTTC. Its protein is CASTPAQGNIQYF.

The V gene is TRBV13, the J gene TRBJ2-3; the match to TRBD2 covers 14 bases. The CDR3 spans 14 residues. With V trimmed by 4 bases and J by 14 bases, 8 bases remained unmatched. The germline V gene encodes CDR1 PRHDT and CDR2 FYEKMQ (reference sequence). In DNA form, the CDR3 reads TGTGCCAGCAGCTACGGACTAGCGGGAGGCCGCACGTATTTT. This translates into CASSYGLAGGRTYF.

Details on this clone: Its ends do not fully match the called genes, so a read error is possible. Other DNA variants within this sample encode the same CDR3. This chain joins TRBV2 and TRBJ2-5, with D perhaps assigned TRBD1 or TRBD2 (5 bases each). The CDR3 runs 14 residues. CDR1 and CDR2 (germline): SNHLY, FYNNEI. CDR3 residues: CASSEGTYQETQYF. The DNA for the CDR3 is TGTGCCAGCAGCGAAGGGACGTATCAAGAGACCCAGTACTTC.

On this clone: Other DNA sequences from this sample encode an identical CDR3 as well. The genes are TRBV18 and TRBJ2-7; no reliable D call. Germline CDR1 is KGHSH and CDR2 is LQKENI. V lost 3 bases, J lost 1 base, and 4 bases lay in between. The CDR3 consists of 12 residues. The CDR3: CASSPESYEQYF. The CDR3 DNA follows: TGTGCCAGCTCACCTGAATCCTACGAGCAGTACTTC. The full variable domain, its missing parts supplied by reference TRBV18 and TRBJ2-7, is NAGVMQNPRHLVRRRGQEARLRCSPMKGHSHVYWYRQLPEEGLKFMVYLQKENIIDESGMPKERFSAEFPKEGPSILRIQQVVRGDSAAYFCASSPESYEQYFGPGTRLTVT.

This chain connects TRBV27 to TRBJ2-7; 7 nucleotides agree with TRBD1. The CDR3 length is 17 residues. J lost 2 bases, V lost 4 bases, and 14 bases had no gene match. From germline, CDR1 is MNHEY and CDR2 SMNVEV (reference sequence). The CDR3 sequence is CASSSSPGTAIAYEQYF. The CDR3 DNA reads TGTGCCAGCAGTTCCAGCCCTGGGACAGCCATAGCCTACGAGCAGTACTTC.

The chain employs TRBV5-4 and TRBJ2-5; D possibly uses TRBD1 or TRBD2 (5 bases each). Germline V gene sequence: CDR1 SGHNT, CDR2 YYREEE (reference sequence). The CDR3 spans 18 residues. V was clipped by 4 bases and J by 5 bases, with 27 bases between them. CDR3 in amino acids: CASSLDSQVPNGAETQYF. The CDR3 nucleotides read TGTGCCAGCAGCCTGGACTCACAAGTGCCTAACGGGGCGGAGACCCAGTACTTC.

The J gene is TRBJ1-2, the V gene TRBV5-1; no firm D call. CDR1 and CDR2 (germline): SGHRS, YFSETQ. CDR3 length equals 14 residues. Trimming removed 1 base at V and 0 bases at J, with 7 bases between. The CDR3 loop is CASSLPGSNYGYTF. CDR3 coding DNA: TGCGCCAGCAGCTTGCCCGGGTCTAACTATGGCTACACCTTC.

V is TRBV14 and J is TRBJ2-3; tentatively, D is TRBD1 (7 bases). This CDR3 spans 16 amino acids. Germline CDR1 SGHDN, CDR2 FVKESK. V lost 2 bases and J lost 2, with 14 bases in between. CDR3 sequence (DNA): TGTGCCAGCAGCCAACTGGAGGGGGCGACCACAGATACGCAGTATTTT. Translating it yields CASSQLEGATTDTQYF.

The chain couples TRBV5-1 to TRBJ2-6, with TRBD1 matching over 7 bases. V shed 2 bases, J shed 2 bases, and the junction held 1 base outside the gene matches. Germline CDR1 SGHRS, CDR2 YFSETQ. The CDR3 loop spans 15 amino acids. CDR3 loop: CASSFTGAGANVLTF. The CDR3 DNA reads as TGCGCCAGCAGCTTCACAGGGGCTGGGGCCAACGTCCTGACTTTC.

The chain is built from TRBV7-3 and TRBJ2-1; TRBD2 is a possible D gene (5 bases). There are 13 residues in the CDR3. V lost 5 bases, J lost 13 bases, and 18 bases lay in between. The germline CDR1 and CDR2 sequences are SGHTA and FQGTGA. The CDR3 DNA reads as TGTGCCAGCAGCCAAATTCCTGAGGGCCAACAGTTCTTC. Amino acid sequence: CASSQIPEGQQFF.

This chain connects TRBV10-1 to TRBJ2-5; tentative D call: TRBD2 (5 bases). V shed 10 bases and J shed 1 base, with 19 bases lying between them. CDR1 and CDR2 from the germline V gene are WNHNN and SYGVQD (reference sequence). This CDR3 has 15 residues. For the CDR3, the DNA is TGCGCCATCTCACCCCTGCGGGTCCCCCAAGAGACCCAGTACTTC. Translated, it gives CAISPLRVPQETQYF.

This chain uses TRBV5-4 with TRBJ1-4; 7 bases agree with TRBD1. V lost 4 bases and J lost 2; bases outside the gene matches: 2. The CDR3 runs to 14 residues. The germline V gene has CDR1 SGHNT and CDR2 YYREEE (reference sequence). CDR3 nucleotide sequence: TGTGCCAGCAGCCCCAGGGGGACTAATGAAAAACTGTTTTTT. This sequence encodes CASSPRGTNEKLFF.

The chain's CDR3 is CASSAGGGNQPQHF. DNA for the CDR3: TGTGCCAGCAGTGCGGGGGGAGGCAATCAGCCCCAGCATTTT. The rearrangement uses TRBV6-6 and TRBJ1-5; D is perhaps TRBD1 (5 bases). V dropped 5 bases and J dropped 2 bases, with 10 bases sitting between them. The CDR3 sequence is 14 residues long. CDR1 and CDR2 (germline): MNHNY, SVGAGI (reference sequence).

For this clone: Other nucleotide sequences in the sample specify the same CDR3. The chain uses TRBV18 and TRBJ2-3, with D maybe TRBD1 (5 bases). This CDR3 has 13 residues. V was pared by 0 bases and J by 5 bases, with 6 bases between. Germline V gene data show CDR1 as KGHSH and CDR2 as LQKENI. The CDR3 DNA reads as TGTGCCAGCTCACCACCCCAGGGAGATACGCAGTATTTT. Its translation is CASSPPQGDTQYF.

The rearrangement uses TRBV9 and TRBJ2-3; possible D gene TRBD2, 6 bases. Per germline, CDR1 SGDLS and CDR2 YYNGEE. The CDR3 extends over 15 amino acids. V lost 4 bases, J lost 2 bases, and 14 bases lay in between. The CDR3 DNA is TGTGCCAGCAGCCTAGGGAGGAGTCTCACAGATACGCAGTATTTT. This codes for CASSLGRSLTDTQYF. The full variable domain, rest sourced from reference TRBV9 and TRBJ2-3, is DSGVTQTPKHLITATGQRVTLRCSPRSGDLSVYWYQQSLDQGLQFLIQYYNGEERAKGNILERFSAQQFPDLHSELNLSSLELGDSALYFCASSLGRSLTDTQYFGPGTRLTVL.

This rearrangement joins TRBV28 to TRBJ2-2; D is uncertain. Germline V gene data show CDR1 as MDHEN and CDR2 as SYDVKM. V lost 7 bases and J 3 bases, leaving 9 bases between the germline ends. The CDR3 sequence is 13 residues long. The CDR3 reads CASISWDTGELFF. The DNA of the CDR3 is TGTGCCAGCATCTCTTGGGACACCGGGGAGCTGTTTTTT. The complete variable domain, with remaining parts taken from reference TRBV28 and TRBJ2-2, reads DVKVTQSSRYLVKRTGEKVFLECVQDMDHENMFWYRQDPGLGLRLIYFSYDVKMKEKGDIPEGYSVSREKKERFSLILESASTNQTSMYLCASISWDTGELFFGEGSRLTVL.

The V call is TRBV5-1, the J call TRBJ2-1; TRBD2 agrees at 16 bases. Germline lookup yields CDR1 SGHRS and CDR2 YFSETQ. The CDR3 runs 17 residues. V lost 5 bases, J lost 7 bases, and 9 bases stayed unmatched. In DNA form, the CDR3 reads TGCGCCAGCAGACCCGGGACTAGCGGGAGGGCTGGAAATGAGCAGTTCTTC. Its translation: CASRPGTSGRAGNEQFF.

In nucleotides, the CDR3 is TGTGCCAGCAGCAGGACAGCGAATCAGCCCCAGCATTTT. It codes for CASSRTANQPQHF. The rearrangement links TRBV7-2 to TRBJ1-5; D might be TRBD1 (6 bases). The CDR3 is made up of 13 amino acids. Germline CDR1 reads SGHTA; CDR2 reads FQGNSA. The V end was cut by 5 bases, the J end by 4 bases, with 9 bases between.

This chain connects TRBV5-6 to TRBJ1-5; D is uncertain. The germline CDR1 and CDR2 sequences are SGHDT and YYEEEE. Trimming removed 1 base from V and 0 bases from J, with 5 bases in between. The CDR3 has 14 residues. CDR3 amino acids: CASSLFDSNQPQHF. For the CDR3, the DNA is TGTGCCAGCAGCTTGTTCGATAGCAATCAGCCCCAGCATTTT.

This clone occurred once. CDR3 nucleotide sequence: TGTGCCAGCAGCTTAGCTACGGGGACTGAAGCTTTCTTT. Residues: CASSLATGTEAFF. J is TRBJ1-1 and V is TRBV7-2; D remains unclear. V dropped 0 bases and J dropped 5 bases, with 7 bases sitting between them. The CDR3 has 13 amino acids. The germline CDR1 and CDR2 sequences are SGHTA and FQGNSA. Based on the CDR3 plus reference TRBV7-2 and TRBJ1-1, the full variable domain is GAGVSQSPSNKVTEKGKDVELRCDPISGHTALYWYRQSLGQGLEFLIYFQGNSAPDKSGLPSDRFSAERTGGSVSTLTIQRTQQEDSAVYLCASSLATGTEAFFGQGTRLTVV.